The present TCR beta chain was sequenced within a study of post-analysis software for immune sequencing data. In germline, CDR1 is KGHDR, CDR2 SFDVKD. This CDR3 has 13 residues. Unmatched junction bases numbered 11, after V lost 12 bases and J lost 5 bases. Overall study results and limits: Roughly five TRBV segments, including TRBV5-6, TRBV5-1 and TRBV20-1, were more frequent in patients than controls.

Of note for this clonotype: What it recognizes is unknown.

TCR beta libraries were prepared from cDNA with unique molecular identifiers. T cells numbering about 0.95 to 10 million gave rise to 450,000 to 550,000 cDNA molecules. TCRdb re-called the PCR reads through MiXCR, storing one row per CDR3 protein. The sample records about 540,000 distinct CDR3 sequences, approximately 34% being singletons. This TCR derives from a girl younger than 18 with multiple sclerosis. The chain uses TRBV24-1 and TRBJ2-7, with TRBD1 identical over 8 bases. What was sequenced was blood. CDR3 loop: CARFRQGADEQYF. DNA of the CDR3: TGTGCCCGGTTTCGGCAGGGGGCCGACGAGCAGTACTTC.